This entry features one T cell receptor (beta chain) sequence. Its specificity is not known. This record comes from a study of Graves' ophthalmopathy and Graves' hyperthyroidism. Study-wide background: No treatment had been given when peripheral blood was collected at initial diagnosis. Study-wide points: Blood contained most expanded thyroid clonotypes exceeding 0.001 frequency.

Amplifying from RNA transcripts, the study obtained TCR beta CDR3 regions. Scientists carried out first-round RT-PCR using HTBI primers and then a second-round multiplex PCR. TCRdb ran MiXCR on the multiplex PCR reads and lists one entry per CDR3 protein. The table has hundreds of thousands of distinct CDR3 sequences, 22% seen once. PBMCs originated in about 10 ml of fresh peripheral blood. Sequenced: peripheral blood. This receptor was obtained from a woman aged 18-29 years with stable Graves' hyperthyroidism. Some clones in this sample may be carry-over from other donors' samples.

CDR3 in amino acids: CASSSAVRASYEQYF. The CDR3 bases are TGTGCCAGCAGTTCCGCGGTACGAGCTTCTTACGAGCAGTACTTC. This chain links TRBV12-3 or TRBV12-4 with TRBJ2-7; D is unresolved. The V gene lost 4 bases and the J gene lost 4 bases, with 17 bases spanning the gap. The CDR3 runs 15 residues.